This T cell receptor (beta chain) was captured in a study of cytomegalovirus exposure and HLA in healthy donors. A multiplex PCR was run with 60 Vbeta primers and 13 Jbeta primers. Measured with immunoSEQ multiplex PCR; TCRdb has only the in-frame clones, and not every one. The top ten hold 3.2% of the sample, which has 85,000 to 100,000 clones, 60% to 75% seen once. Trimming pared 4 bases from V and 2 bases from J, leaving 12 bases between. CDR3 size: 15 residues. Germline V gene sequence: CDR1 WSHSY, CDR2 SAAADI. Sequenced: PBMCs. The clonotype was recovered from a man aged 55 to 70 in good health and CMV-seronegative. The chain recombines TRBV10-2 with TRBJ1-5; D remains ambiguous. CDR3: CASSGVQVGNQPQHF. The DNA of the CDR3 is TGCGCCAGCAGTGGCGTTCAGGTGGGCAATCAGCCCCAGCATTTT.